These 30 T cell receptor beta chains were sequenced from one sample in a study of T cell changes during pregnancy in multiple sclerosis. Measured with immunoSEQ multiplex PCR; TCRdb has only the in-frame clones, and not every one. The table records more than 65,000 clones, 90% to 95% of them present only once. The source material was CD4+ T cells from peripheral blood mononuclear cells, sampled before pregnancy. The source is a female donor with multiple sclerosis, enrolled in a pregnancy study.

This rearrangement joins TRBV5-1 to TRBJ2-2, with 9 positions matching TRBD1. The CDR3 loop spans 15 amino acids. The germline gives CDR1 SGHRS, CDR2 YFSETQ. V was clipped by 2 bases and J by 6 bases; unmatched bases: 5. The chain's CDR3 is CASSLPTGGPGELFF. The DNA of the CDR3 is TGCGCCAGCAGCTTACCGACAGGGGGGCCCGGGGAGCTGTTTTTT.

The gene calls are TRBV2 and TRBJ2-1; 10 nucleotides agree with TRBD2. This CDR3 has 15 residues. Germline-derived CDR1 and CDR2 are SNHLY and FYNNEI. V was clipped by 7 bases and J by 7 bases; unmatched bases: 10. CDR3 region: CASKFGASGSNEQFF. The CDR3 coding sequence is TGTGCCAGCAAGTTCGGGGCTAGCGGGAGTAATGAGCAGTTCTTC.

The chain uses TRBV28 and TRBJ1-5; 11 bases match TRBD1. Germline V CDR1 and CDR2: MDHEN, SYDVKM. With V trimmed by 5 bases and J by 4 bases, 7 bases remained unmatched. This CDR3 contains 16 residues. In DNA, the CDR3 is TGTGCCAGCAGTGTACCGGGACAGGGGGGAAATCAGCCCCAGCATTTT. It specifies CASSVPGQGGNQPQHF.

The chain combines TRBV6-5 with TRBJ1-2; D ambiguous. The germline CDR1 and CDR2 sequences are MNHEY and SVGAGI. The germline V and J ends were trimmed by 2 bases and 7 bases, with 11 bases remaining between them. The CDR3 has 13 amino acids. The CDR3 nucleotides read TGTGCCAGCAGTTACATGTCGTTTTCTGGCTACACCTTC. It encodes CASSYMSFSGYTF.

This clone was observed once. This chain uses TRBV29-1 with TRBJ2-1, with D possibly being TRBD2 (6 bases). Germline CDR1 reads SQVTM; CDR2 reads ANQGSEA. There are 14 residues in the CDR3. V was trimmed by 1 base and J by 4 bases, leaving 11 bases between them. CDR3 nucleotides: TGCAGCGTTGAAGGGGGTGCGGGGTACAATGAGCAGTTCTTC. This gives the protein CSVEGGAGYNEQFF.

Turning to this clone: The junction departs from the called germline gene at one end, perhaps through a read error. In DNA form, the CDR3 reads TGTGCCAGCATACGCCCCCGAGTCTCACCCCTTTTC. It codes for CASIRPRVSPLF. The chain recombines TRBV2 with TRBJ2-7; D call uncertain. Germline V gene data show CDR1 as SNHLY and CDR2 as FYNNEI. This CDR3 contains 12 residues.

Worth noting for this clone: At one end, the junction sequence differs from germline, possibly due to a read error. The rearrangement uses TRBV30 and TRBJ2-1; 7 bases match TRBD1. This CDR3 is built from 14 residues. Germline V CDR1 and CDR2: GTSNPN, SVGIG (reference sequence). CDR3 DNA: TGTGCCTTCCTCCGACAGGGCTCCTACAATGAGCAGCTCTTC. It yields the protein CAFLRQGSYNEQLF.

This clone has only a few counts. The CDR3 reads CASSEAGRTEAFF. CDR3 sequence (DNA): TGTGCCAGCAGTGAAGCGGGCCGCACTGAAGCTTTCTTT. The chain employs TRBV6-1 and TRBJ1-1; D remains ambiguous. This CDR3 has 13 residues. The germline gives CDR1 MNHNS, CDR2 SASEGT. V shed 0 bases and J shed 4 bases, with 6 bases lying between them.

This clone has a single count. This chain connects TRBV27 to TRBJ2-1; D perhaps matches TRBD2 (5 bases). Germline V lookup: CDR1 MNHEY, CDR2 SMNVEV (reference sequence). The V end lost 7 bases, the J end lost 5 bases, and 18 bases lay between the germline ends. This CDR3 comprises 15 residues. CDR3 in amino acids: CASTPLGVLNNEQFF. Written as DNA, the CDR3 is TGTGCCAGCACCCCACTCGGGGTACTCAACAATGAGCAGTTCTTC.

The V and J genes are TRBV27 and TRBJ2-2; tentatively, D is TRBD2 (5 bases). Germline lookup yields CDR1 MNHEY and CDR2 SMNVEV (reference sequence). CDR3 length: 16 amino acids. V lost 5 bases and J lost 0, with 13 bases in between. CDR3 sequence: CASSPHSSANTGELFF. For the CDR3, the DNA is TGTGCCAGCAGTCCCCATAGTAGCGCGAACACCGGGGAGCTGTTTTTT.

The chain links TRBV21-1 to TRBJ1-2; the table's D call TRBD1 went unverified against the DNA. TRBV21-1 is described as a pseudogene. This CDR3 region has 15 residues. The CDR3 region is CASSKGQGAGNGYTF. CDR3 nucleotide sequence: TGTGCCAGCAGCAAGGGACAGGGGGCAGGGAATGGCTACACCTTC.

A note on this clone: The same CDR3 is also encoded by other DNA sequences in this sample. The V gene is TRBV5-1, the J gene TRBJ1-1, with 7 bases identical to TRBD1. Looked up from germline, CDR1 is SGHRS and CDR2 is YFSETQ. The V segment lost 4 bases and the J segment 2 bases; nucleotides outside the gene matches: 5. This CDR3 comprises 14 residues. CDR3: CASSPGTANTEAFF. In DNA, the CDR3 is TGCGCCAGCAGCCCAGGGACAGCAAACACTGAAGCTTTCTTT.

The rearrangement links TRBV9 to TRBJ2-1, with 9 bases aligning to TRBD2. CDR3 size: 16 residues. Germline V lookup: CDR1 SGDLS, CDR2 YYNGEE. Losses at the gene ends were 4 bases for V and 9 bases for J; bases not matched to a gene: 14. CDR3 residues: CASSPMGSGRRSEQFF. DNA for the CDR3: TGTGCCAGCAGCCCTATGGGGAGCGGGAGGCGAAGTGAGCAGTTCTTC.

This rearrangement joins TRBV6-1 to TRBJ1-5; a weak D match, TRBD1 (5 bases). CDR1 MNHNS and CDR2 SASEGT come from the germline V gene. Trimming pared 4 bases from V and 0 bases from J, leaving 10 bases between. CDR3 length equals 15 residues. CDR3 sequence reads: CASSVVTDSNQPQHF. The CDR3 DNA reads TGTGCCAGCAGTGTGGTGACAGATAGCAATCAGCCCCAGCATTTT.

The CDR3 DNA is TGTGCCTGGAGAAACAGGGGTTTGGGTCGATTCGAGCAGTACTTC. Amino acids: CAWRNRGLGRFEQYF. This rearrangement joins TRBV30 to TRBJ2-7, with 7 bases aligning to TRBD1. CDR1 GTSNPN and CDR2 SVGIG come from the germline V gene (reference sequence). The V gene end was trimmed by 3 bases and the J gene end by 6 bases; junction bases not matched to a gene: 14. The CDR3 consists of 15 residues.

The CDR3, as DNA: TGTGCCAGCAGTGAAGCGAGAAGACAGTGGGCCCCTGAAGCTTTCTTT. This gives the protein CASSEARRQWAPEAFF. The chain uses TRBV6-1 and TRBJ1-1; D may be TRBD1 (5 bases). CDR1 and CDR2 (germline): MNHNS, SASEGT. Trimming cost V 0 bases and J 6 bases, with 17 bases left between them. This CDR3 is 16 amino acids long.

This clone was counted once. V gene TRBV2 combines with J gene TRBJ1-5, with unresolved D. Trimming left V 4 bases short and J 3 bases short, with 4 bases between. The CDR3 consists of 12 residues. From germline, CDR1 is SNHLY and CDR2 FYNNEI. CDR3 sequence reads: CASSGDNQPQHF. The DNA for the CDR3 is TGTGCCAGCAGTGGAGACAATCAGCCCCAGCATTTT.

The V call is TRBV28, the J call TRBJ2-7; TRBD1 matches at 9 bases. Germline CDR1 and CDR2: MDHEN and SYDVKM. After removal of 2 bases from V and 3 bases from J, the junction contained 5 bases not matched to a gene. The CDR3 loop spans 15 amino acids. In DNA, the CDR3 is TGTGCCAGCAGTTTACCCGGGACAGGGCACTACGAGCAGTACTTC. Its protein product is CASSLPGTGHYEQYF.

V gene TRBV5-4 combines with J gene TRBJ2-3; 11 nucleotides line up with TRBD2. The CDR3 extends over 20 amino acids. The ends lost 3 bases at V and 5 bases at J; junction bases unmatched: 20. Per germline, CDR1 SGHNT and CDR2 YYREEE (reference sequence). The CDR3 DNA is TGTGCCAGCAGCTCCCGGGTACTAGCGGGAGAAATAGCAATAAGAGATACGCAGTATTTT. Amino acids: CASSSRVLAGEIAIRDTQYF.

This chain connects TRBV19 to TRBJ1-4; TRBD1 aligns across 7 bases. The junction had 7 bases not matched to a gene; V was cut back by 3 bases and J by 6 bases. The CDR3 has 15 residues. The germline CDR1 and CDR2 sequences are LNHDA and SQIVND (reference sequence). The CDR3 DNA reads as TGTGCCAGTAGTATTGTCGGAGGGGGCGATGAAAAACTGTTTTTT. It translates to CASSIVGGGDEKLFF.

The V gene is TRBV7-8, the J gene TRBJ1-1, with 7 bases identical to TRBD1. V was clipped by 1 base and J by 8 bases; unmatched bases: 4. The CDR3 consists of 13 residues. Per the germline V gene, CDR1 is SGHVS and CDR2 is FQNEAQ. This chain's CDR3 is CASSLDRGSEAFF. The CDR3 DNA is TGTGCCAGCAGCTTAGACAGGGGTTCCGAAGCTTTCTTT. Supplemented by reference TRBV7-8 and TRBJ1-1, the full variable domain reads GAGVSQSPRYKVAKRGQDVALRCDPISGHVSLFWYQQALGQGPEFLTYFQNEAQLDKSGLPSDRFFAERPEGSVSTLKIQRTQQEDSAVYLCASSLDRGSEAFFGQGTRLTVV.

This chain uses TRBV29-1 with TRBJ2-2; the D gene is possibly TRBD1 (5 bases). Germline CDR1 is SQVTM and CDR2 is ANQGSEA. V lost 6 bases, J lost 7 bases, and 9 bases lay in between. This CDR3 is built from 11 residues. CDR3 sequence: CSVGHVGELFF. In DNA, the CDR3 is TGCAGCGTCGGACATGTCGGGGAGCTGTTTTTT.

The rearrangement links TRBV9 to TRBJ1-3, with 8 positions matching TRBD1. J gave up 5 bases and V 4 bases, and 8 bases lay outside the gene matches. CDR1 SGDLS and CDR2 YYNGEE come from the germline V gene. The length of the CDR3 is 15 residues. CDR3 region: CASSSSGQGRNTIYF. The CDR3 DNA reads as TGTGCCAGCAGCTCCTCTGGACAGGGAAGAAACACCATATATTTT.

The V call is TRBV19, the J call TRBJ2-3, with 9 bases that match TRBD1. This CDR3 contains 14 residues. Trimming took 4 bases from V and 5 from J; bases not matched to a gene: 4. Germline V gene lookup returns CDR1 LNHDA and CDR2 SQIVND (reference sequence). The CDR3: CASSRGQGIDTQYF. The CDR3 DNA reads TGTGCCAGTAGTAGGGGACAGGGAATAGATACGCAGTATTTT.

This chain connects TRBV9 to TRBJ2-2, with 8 bases identical to TRBD2. CDR1 is SGDLS, CDR2 YYNGEE, per germline. This CDR3 has 16 amino acids. J gave up 5 bases and V 4 bases, and 10 bases lay outside the gene matches. CDR3 amino acids: CASSKGGGRRTGELFF. The CDR3 DNA reads as TGTGCCAGCAGCAAAGGCGGGGGGCGACGAACCGGGGAGCTGTTTTTT. Filled out from reference TRBV9 and TRBJ2-2, the complete variable domain reads DSGVTQTPKHLITATGQRVTLRCSPRSGDLSVYWYQQSLDQGLQFLIQYYNGEERAKGNILERFSAQQFPDLHSELNLSSLELGDSALYFCASSKGGGRRTGELFFGEGSRLTVL.

The chain has TRBV15 and TRBJ1-1; the match to TRBD1 covers 9 bases. The ends lost 4 bases at V and 4 bases at J; junction bases unmatched: 7. The CDR3 loop spans 15 amino acids. The germline gives CDR1 LNHNV, CDR2 YYDKDF (reference sequence). The CDR3 nucleotides are TGTGCCACCAGCACAAACAGGGGGCACGGCACTGAAGCTTTCTTT. Its translation is CATSTNRGHGTEAFF. Based on the CDR3 plus reference TRBV15 and TRBJ1-1, the full variable domain is DAMVIQNPRYQVTQFGKPVTLSCSQTLNHNVMYWYQQKSSQAPKLLFHYYDKDFNNEADTPDNFQSRRPNTSFCFLDIRSPGLGDTAMYLCATSTNRGHGTEAFFGQGTRLTVV.

The chain links TRBV5-1 to TRBJ1-1; 8 bases are shared with TRBD1. Germline lookup yields CDR1 SGHRS and CDR2 YFSETQ. CDR3 length: 16 amino acids. The junction had 12 bases not matched to a gene; V was cut back by 4 bases and J by 4 bases. CDR3 DNA sequence: TGCGCCAGCAGCACCCTTCAGACAGGGGCGGGCACTGAAGCTTTCTTT. As protein: CASSTLQTGAGTEAFF. Filled out from reference TRBV5-1 and TRBJ1-1, the complete variable domain reads KAGVTQTPRYLIKTRGQQVTLSCSPISGHRSVSWYQQTPGQGLQFLFEYFSETQRNKGNFPGRFSGRQFSNSRSEMNVSTLELGDSALYLCASSTLQTGAGTEAFFGQGTRLTVV.

This chain uses TRBV28 with TRBJ1-4; the match to TRBD1 covers 7 bases. The CDR3 consists of 14 residues. The V segment lost 6 bases and the J segment 3 bases; nucleotides outside the gene matches: 4. Germline-derived CDR1 and CDR2 are MDHEN and SYDVKM. In DNA, the CDR3 is TGTGCCAGCAGCCGGGGACAGTCTAATGAAAAACTGTTTTTT. It encodes CASSRGQSNEKLFF.

The rearrangement joins TRBV27 to TRBJ1-2; weak D call: TRBD1 (6 bases). The germline V gene encodes CDR1 MNHEY and CDR2 SMNVEV (reference sequence). This CDR3 contains 13 residues. Trimming pared 6 bases from V and 7 bases from J, leaving 15 bases between. The CDR3 spells CASRPTGLGGYTF. DNA of the CDR3: TGTGCCAGCAGGCCTACAGGGCTCGGTGGCTACACCTTC.

V usage is TRBV5-1 and J usage is TRBJ2-3; TRBD1 aligns across 9 bases. The CDR3 totals 16 residues. CDR1 is SGHRS, CDR2 YFSETQ, per germline. J lost 1 base, V lost 5 bases, and 8 bases had no gene match. The CDR3 loop is CASRLQGARGTDTQYF. The CDR3, as DNA: TGCGCCAGCAGATTACAGGGGGCGAGGGGCACAGATACGCAGTATTTT.